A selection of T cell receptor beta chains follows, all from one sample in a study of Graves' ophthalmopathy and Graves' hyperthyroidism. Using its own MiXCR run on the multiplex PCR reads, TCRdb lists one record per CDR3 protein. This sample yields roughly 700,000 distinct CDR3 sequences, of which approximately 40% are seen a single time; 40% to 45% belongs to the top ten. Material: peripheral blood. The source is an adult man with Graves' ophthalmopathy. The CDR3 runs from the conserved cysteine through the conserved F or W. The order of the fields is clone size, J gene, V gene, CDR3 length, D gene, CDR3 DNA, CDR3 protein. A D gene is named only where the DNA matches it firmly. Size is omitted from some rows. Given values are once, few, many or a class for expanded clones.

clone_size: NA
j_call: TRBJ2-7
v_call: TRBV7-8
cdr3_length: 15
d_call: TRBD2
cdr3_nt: TGTGCCAGCAGTTTATCCGGACTAGCGGGGCGCGAGCAGTACTTC
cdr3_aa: CASSLSGLAGREQYF

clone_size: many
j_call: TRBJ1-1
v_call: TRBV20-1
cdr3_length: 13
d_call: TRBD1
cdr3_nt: TGCAGTGCTACGCGACAGGGCAACACTGAAGCTTTCTTT
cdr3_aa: CSATRQGNTEAFF

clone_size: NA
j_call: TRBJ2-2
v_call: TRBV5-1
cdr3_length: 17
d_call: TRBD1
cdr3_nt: TGCGCCAGCAGCTTGGATGGACAGGGCACGAACACCGGGGAGCTGTTTTTT
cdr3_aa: CASSLDGQGTNTGELFF

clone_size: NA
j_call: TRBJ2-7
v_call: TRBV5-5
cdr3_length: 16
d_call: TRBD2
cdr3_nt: TGTGCCAGCAGCGATACAGGCGGGAGAGGGACCTACGAGCAGTACTTC
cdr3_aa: CASSDTGGRGTYEQYF

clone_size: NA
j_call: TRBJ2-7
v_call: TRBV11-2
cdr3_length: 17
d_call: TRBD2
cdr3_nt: TGTGCCAGCAGCTTAGAACTAGCGGGGGCCTTGAACTACGAGCAGTACTTC
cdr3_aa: CASSLELAGALNYEQYF

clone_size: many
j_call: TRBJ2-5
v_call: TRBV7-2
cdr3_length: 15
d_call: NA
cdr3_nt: TGTGCCAGCAGCTTAAGGTTGAATTACCAAGAGACCCAGTACTTC
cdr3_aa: CASSLRLNYQETQYF

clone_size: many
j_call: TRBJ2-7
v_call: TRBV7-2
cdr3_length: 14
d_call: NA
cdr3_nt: TGTGCCAGCAGCCCAAAAGGACAGTTCCCCGAGCAGTACTTC
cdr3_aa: CASSPKGQFPEQYF

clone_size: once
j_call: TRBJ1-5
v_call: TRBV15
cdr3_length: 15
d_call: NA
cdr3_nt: TGTGCCACCAGCGGAAGACAGGCTAGCAATCAGCCCCAGCATTTT
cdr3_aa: CATSGRQASNQPQHF

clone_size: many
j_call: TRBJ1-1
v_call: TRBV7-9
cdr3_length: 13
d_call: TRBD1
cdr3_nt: TGTGCCAGCAGCTCCCGACAGGGGCTGGGAGCTTTCTTT
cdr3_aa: CASSSRQGLGAFF

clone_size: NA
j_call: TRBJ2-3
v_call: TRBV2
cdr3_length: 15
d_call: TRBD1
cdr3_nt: TGTGCCAGCAGGGGGACAGGCTCATCCACAGATACGCAGTATTTT
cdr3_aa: CASRGTGSSTDTQYF

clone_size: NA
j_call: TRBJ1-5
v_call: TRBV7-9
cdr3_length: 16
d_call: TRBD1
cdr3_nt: TGTGCCAGCAGCTTAATATGGACAGGGGGGAGTCAGCCCCAGCATTTT
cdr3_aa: CASSLIWTGGSQPQHF

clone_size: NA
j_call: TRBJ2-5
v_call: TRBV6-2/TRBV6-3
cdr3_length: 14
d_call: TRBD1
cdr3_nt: TGTGCCAGCAGCACTACACAGGGGAAAGAGACCCAGTACTTC
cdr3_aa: CASSTTQGKETQYF

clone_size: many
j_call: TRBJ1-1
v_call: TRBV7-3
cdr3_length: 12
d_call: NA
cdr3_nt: TGTGCCAGCACCTCCCCGAACACTGAAGCTTTCTTT
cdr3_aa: CASTSPNTEAFF

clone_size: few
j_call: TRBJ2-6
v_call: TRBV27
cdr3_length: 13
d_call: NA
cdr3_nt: TGTGCCAGCAGGCCACGAGGGGCCAACGTCCTGACTTTC
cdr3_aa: CASRPRGANVLTF

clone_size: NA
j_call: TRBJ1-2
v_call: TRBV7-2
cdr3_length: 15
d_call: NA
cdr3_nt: TGTGCCAGCAGCTTAGGACCAGGGATCAACTATGGCTACACCTTC
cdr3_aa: CASSLGPGINYGYTF

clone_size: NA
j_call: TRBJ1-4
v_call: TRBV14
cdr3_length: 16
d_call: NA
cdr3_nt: TGTGCCAGCAGCCAAGATGCCGGGTTATTTAATGAAAAACTGTTTTTT
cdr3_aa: CASSQDAGLFNEKLFF

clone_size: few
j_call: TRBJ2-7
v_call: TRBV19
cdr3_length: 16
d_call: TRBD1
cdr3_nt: TGTGCCAGTAGTTTCACCGGGACAGGCACCTTGTACGAGCAGTACTTC
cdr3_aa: CASSFTGTGTLYEQYF

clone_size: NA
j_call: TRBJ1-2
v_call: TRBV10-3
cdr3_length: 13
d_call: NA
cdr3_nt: TGTGCCATCAGTCGGCAGGGGAATTATGGCTACACCTTC
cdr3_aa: CAISRQGNYGYTF

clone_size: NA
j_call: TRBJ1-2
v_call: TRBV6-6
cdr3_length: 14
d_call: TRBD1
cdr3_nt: TGTGCCAGCAGTTACGTACAGGGGGGCTATGGCTACACCTTC
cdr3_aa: CASSYVQGGYGYTF

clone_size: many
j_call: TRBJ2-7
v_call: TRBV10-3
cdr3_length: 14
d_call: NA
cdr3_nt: TGTGCCATCAGTGAGCCGACCACATACTACGAGCAGTACTTC
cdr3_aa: CAISEPTTYYEQYF

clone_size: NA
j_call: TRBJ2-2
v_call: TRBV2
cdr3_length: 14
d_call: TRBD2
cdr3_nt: TGTGCCAGCAGTGAAGGGGGAGGGGCCGGGGAGCTGTTTTTT
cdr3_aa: CASSEGGGAGELFF

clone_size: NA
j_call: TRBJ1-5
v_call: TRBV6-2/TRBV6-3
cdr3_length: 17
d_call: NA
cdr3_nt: TGTGCCAGCAGTTACTCGACCCGGGGCTTCAGCAATCAGCCCCAGCATTTT
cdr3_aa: CASSYSTRGFSNQPQHF

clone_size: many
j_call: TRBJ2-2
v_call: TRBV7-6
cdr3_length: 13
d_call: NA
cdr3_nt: TGTGCCAGCAGCTTAGAACTCACCGGGGAGCTGTTTTTT
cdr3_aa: CASSLELTGELFF

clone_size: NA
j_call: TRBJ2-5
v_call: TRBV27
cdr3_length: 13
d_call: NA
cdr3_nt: TGTGCCAGCAGCGCTCGGCGGAAAGAGACCCAGTACTTC
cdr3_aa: CASSARRKETQYF

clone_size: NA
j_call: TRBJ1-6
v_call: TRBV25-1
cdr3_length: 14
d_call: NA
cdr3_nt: TGTGCCAGCAGTGATAGTGCCGGGGAATCACCCCTCCACTTT
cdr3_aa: CASSDSAGESPLHF

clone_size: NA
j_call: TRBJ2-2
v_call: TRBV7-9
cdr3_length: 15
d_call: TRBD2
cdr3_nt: TGTGCCAGCAGCCCCCAGCGGGGGGACACCGGGGAGCTGTTTTTT
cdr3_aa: CASSPQRGDTGELFF

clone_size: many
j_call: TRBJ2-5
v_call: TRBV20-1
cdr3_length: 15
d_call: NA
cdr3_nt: TGCAGTGCTAGTTCCACAAACGATGCCACAGAGACCCAGTACTTC
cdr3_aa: CSASSTNDATETQYF

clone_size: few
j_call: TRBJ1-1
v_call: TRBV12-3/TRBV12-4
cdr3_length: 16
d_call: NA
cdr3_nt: TGTGCCAGCAGTGCCTCTAGGGTTGCATCGAACACTGAAGCTTTCTTT
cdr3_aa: CASSASRVASNTEAFF

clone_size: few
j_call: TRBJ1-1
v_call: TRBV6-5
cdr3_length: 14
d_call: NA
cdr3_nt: TGTGCCAGCACCCCGGCCGCAAGGAACACTGAAGCTTTCTTT
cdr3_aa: CASTPAARNTEAFF

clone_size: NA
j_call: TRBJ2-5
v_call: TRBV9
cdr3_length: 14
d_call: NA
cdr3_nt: TGTGCCAGCAGCGGGGGGGCAGGCGGAGAGACCCAGTACTTC
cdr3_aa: CASSGGAGGETQYF

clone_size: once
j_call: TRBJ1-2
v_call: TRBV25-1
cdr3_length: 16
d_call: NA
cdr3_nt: TGTGCCAGCAGTGCCAATACAGACGGATCTAACTATGGCTACACCTTC
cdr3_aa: CASSANTDGSNYGYTF

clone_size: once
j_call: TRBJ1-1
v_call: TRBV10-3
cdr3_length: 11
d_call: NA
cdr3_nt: TGTGCCATCAGCCAACACACTGAAGCTTTCTTT
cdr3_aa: CAISQHTEAFF

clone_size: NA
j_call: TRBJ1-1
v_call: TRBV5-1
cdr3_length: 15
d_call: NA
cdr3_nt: TGCGCCAGCAGCTTGAGGGACGGGGGTAACACTGAAGCTTTCTTT
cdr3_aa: CASSLRDGGNTEAFF

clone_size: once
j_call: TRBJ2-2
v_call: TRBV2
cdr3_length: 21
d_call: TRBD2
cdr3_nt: TGTGCCAGCAGTGAAAGAAGGAGGGGCCTAGCGGGGGCCATGAACACCGGGGAGCTGTTTTTT
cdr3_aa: CASSERRRGLAGAMNTGELFF

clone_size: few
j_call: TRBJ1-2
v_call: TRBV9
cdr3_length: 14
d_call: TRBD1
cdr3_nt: TGTGCCAGCAGCACGGGACAGCAGAACTATGGCTACACCTTC
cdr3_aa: CASSTGQQNYGYTF

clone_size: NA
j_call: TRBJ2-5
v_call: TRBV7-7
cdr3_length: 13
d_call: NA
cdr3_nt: TGTGCCAGCATCCTCGACACCCTAGAGACCCAGTACTTC
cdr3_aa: CASILDTLETQYF

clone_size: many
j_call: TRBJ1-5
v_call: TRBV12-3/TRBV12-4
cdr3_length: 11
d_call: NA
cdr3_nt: TGTGCCAGCAGCGTGGGTGGGCCCCAGCATTTT
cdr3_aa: CASSVGGPQHF

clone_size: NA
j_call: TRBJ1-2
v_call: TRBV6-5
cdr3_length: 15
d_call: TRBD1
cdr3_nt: TGTGCCAGCAGACCCGACTCAGGGGGCCTGGGCGGCTACACCTTC
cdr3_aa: CASRPDSGGLGGYTF

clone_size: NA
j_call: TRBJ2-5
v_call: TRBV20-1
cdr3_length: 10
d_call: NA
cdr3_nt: TGCAGTGCTATCTTAGAGACCCAGTACTTC
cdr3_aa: CSAILETQYF

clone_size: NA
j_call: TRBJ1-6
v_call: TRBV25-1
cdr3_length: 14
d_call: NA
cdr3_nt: TGTGCCAGCAGTGAATTCGGGGGCGGTTCACCCCTCCACTTT
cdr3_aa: CASSEFGGGSPLHF

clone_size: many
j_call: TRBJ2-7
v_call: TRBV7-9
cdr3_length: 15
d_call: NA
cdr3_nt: TGTGCCAGCAGCTTAGCCAGCAGGGCCTCCTACGAGCAGTACTTC
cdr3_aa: CASSLASRASYEQYF